Listed below are T cell receptor beta chains from one sample, sequenced in a study of cytomegalovirus exposure and HLA in healthy donors. The protocol was immunoSEQ multiplex PCR, while the TCRdb copy is restricted to in-frame clones and leaves out a portion. The sample shows some 60,000 clones, 85% to 95% of them seen only once. Source material: PBMCs. The receptors originated from a man between 18 and 29 years old in good health and CMV-seropositive. Both conserved end residues are part of each CDR3. A D gene is named only where the DNA matches it firmly.

D gene | J gene | V gene | CDR3 DNA | CDR3 protein
- | TRBJ2-1 | TRBV30 | TGTGCCTGGAGTGAAGGGGGGACAGATCAGTTCTTC | CAWSEGGTDQFF
- | TRBJ2-3 | TRBV5-6 | TGTGCCAGCACCCTGCTAGGCGACGCCACAGATACGCAGTATTTT | CASTLLGDATDTQYF
TRBD1 | TRBJ1-2 | TRBV18 | TGTGCCAGCTCAAAGGACAGGGGAAGTGGCTACACCTTC | CASSKDRGSGYTF
- | TRBJ2-1 | TRBV9 | TGTGCCAGCAGCGCTGGCGGGGAGCAGTTCTTC | CASSAGGEQFF
TRBD2 | TRBJ2-3 | TRBV9 | TGTGCCAGCAGCCTAGCGGGGGGTACAGATACGCAGTATTTT | CASSLAGGTDTQYF
- | TRBJ2-5 | TRBV5-4 | TGTGCCAGCAGCTTGCAGGGGACAGAGACCCAGTACTTC | CASSLQGTETQYF
- | TRBJ2-1 | TRBV6-6 | TGTGCCAGCAGCGGACTGCGTTCGACCTACAATGAGCAGTTCTTC | CASSGLRSTYNEQFF
TRBD2 | TRBJ2-2 | TRBV9 | TGTGCCAGCAGCGCACTAGCGGGAGGGGAGACCGGGGAGCTGTTTTTT | CASSALAGGETGELFF
TRBD1 | TRBJ1-2 | TRBV27 | TGTGCCAGCAAGGGACAGGGGACTAACTATGGCTACACCTTC | CASKGQGTNYGYTF
- | TRBJ2-5 | TRBV7-9 | TGTGCCAGCAGCTTTTACGGGAGAGGCGGGGAGACCCAGTACTTC | CASSFYGRGGETQYF
- | TRBJ2-7 | TRBV5-1 | - | CASSSPLTVTSSTSGRAPYHEQYF
- | TRBJ1-6 | TRBV19 | TGTGCCAGTAGGGGCGGGGGCGGTGAGTATTCACCCCTCCACTTT | CASRGGGGEYSPLHF
- | TRBJ1-3 | TRBV14 | TGTGCCAGCAGCCAAGTCCTTTCGAGCTCTGGAAACACCATATATTTT | CASSQVLSSSGNTIYF
TRBD1 | TRBJ2-7 | TRBV4-1 | TGCGCCAGCAGCCCTTCGGGACAGGGCTACGAGCAGTACTTC | CASSPSGQGYEQYF
- | TRBJ2-1 | TRBV7-2 | TGTGCCAGCAGCCTCCGGGTCGGTGCGACCTACAATGAGCAGTTCTTC | CASSLRVGATYNEQFF
TRBD2 | TRBJ2-5 | TRBV5-1 | TGCGCCAGCAGCGAACTAGCGGGAGCTTGGAAGACCCAGTACTTC | CASSELAGAWKTQYF
TRBD1 | TRBJ1-2 | TRBV4-1 | TGCGCCAGCAGCCAAGAAGGGGCTAAGGGGGCCTCCTATGGCTACACCTTC | CASSQEGAKGASYGYTF